This T cell receptor beta chain was recovered during a study of CD8 T cells in ankylosing spondylitis. It was by quantitative 5'-RACE with molecular barcodes that TCR beta libraries were made. TCRdb re-called the 5' RACE reads through MiXCR, storing one row per CDR3 protein. The table has 500,000 to 550,000 distinct CDR3 sequences, roughly 13% seen once. Findings of the study overall: Some of the motif variants had earlier been found in reactive arthritis patients' fluid and blood. One TCR beta motif, made up of roughly eight highly homologous variants, appeared characteristic of ankylosing spondylitis blood.

This clonotype was counted between two and nine times. The antigen is not known. This CDR3 has 19 amino acids. The junction had 19 bases not matched to a gene; V was cut back by 6 bases and J by 2 bases. This receptor was identified in a male donor with ankylosing spondylitis. The sample comprised blood, either unsorted or a sorted T cell fraction (not recorded which). The chain is built from TRBV12-3 or TRBV12-4 and TRBJ2-1, with 7 bases aligning to TRBD2. The CDR3 DNA follows: TGTGCCAGCAGCCCCTCGATTGGCGGGAGACCCGGCGCCTACAATGAGCAGTTCTTC. It codes for CASSPSIGGRPGAYNEQFF.